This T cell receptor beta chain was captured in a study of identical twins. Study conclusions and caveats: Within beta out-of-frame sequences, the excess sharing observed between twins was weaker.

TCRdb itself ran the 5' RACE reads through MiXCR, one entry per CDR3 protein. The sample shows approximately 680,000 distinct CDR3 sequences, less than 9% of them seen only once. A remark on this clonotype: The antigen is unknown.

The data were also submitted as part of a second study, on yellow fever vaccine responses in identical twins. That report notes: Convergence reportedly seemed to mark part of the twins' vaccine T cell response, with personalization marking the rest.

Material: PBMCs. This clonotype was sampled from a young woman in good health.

For the CDR3, the DNA is TGTGCCAGCAGTTGGGCAGGGAGGGTAGAGACCCAGTACTTC. Amino acid sequence: CASSWAGRVETQYF. The V gene is TRBV12-3 or TRBV12-4, the J gene TRBJ2-5; 7 bases are shared with TRBD2. Germline trimming cut 4 bases from V and 4 bases from J; bases unmatched to any gene: 6. CDR3 length: 14 residues.